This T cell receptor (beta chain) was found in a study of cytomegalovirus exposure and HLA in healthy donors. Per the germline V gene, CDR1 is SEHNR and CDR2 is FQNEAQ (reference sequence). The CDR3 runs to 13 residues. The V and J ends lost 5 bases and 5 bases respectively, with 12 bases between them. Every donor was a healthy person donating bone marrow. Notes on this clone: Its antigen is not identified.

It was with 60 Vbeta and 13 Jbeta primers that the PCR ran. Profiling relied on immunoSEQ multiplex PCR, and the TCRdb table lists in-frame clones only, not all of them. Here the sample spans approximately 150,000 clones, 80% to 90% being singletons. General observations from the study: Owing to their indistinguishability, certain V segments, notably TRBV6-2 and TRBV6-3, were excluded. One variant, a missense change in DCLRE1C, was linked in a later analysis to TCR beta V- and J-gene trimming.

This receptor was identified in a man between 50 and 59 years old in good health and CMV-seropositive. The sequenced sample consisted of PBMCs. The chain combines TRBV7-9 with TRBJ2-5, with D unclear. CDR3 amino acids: CASSRSYEETQYF. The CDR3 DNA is TGTGCCAGCAGCCGGAGCTACGAGGAGACCCAGTACTTC.